Below are 20 T cell receptor beta chains sequenced from a single sample in a study of blood T cell repertoires in COVID-19. Profiling relied on immunoSEQ multiplex PCR, and the TCRdb table lists in-frame clones only, not all of them. The sample shows over 120,000 clones, more than 75% of them seen only once. Sequenced material: peripheral blood. The source of these receptors is a human donor in a cohort sampled during active COVID-19.

In the case of this clone: One end of the junction does not line up with germline, which may come from a read error. V gene TRBV10-3 combines with J gene TRBJ1-1; a weak D match, TRBD1 (5 bases). From germline, CDR1 is ENHRY and CDR2 SYGVKD. CDR3 length: 10 amino acids. The CDR3 here is CAVRWTEAFF. The CDR3 nucleotides read TGTGCCGTCAGATGGACAGAAGCTTTCTTT.

The CDR3 loop is CAWSVRGQLNQPQHF. CDR3 coding DNA: TGTGCCTGGAGTGTACGGGGACAGTTAAATCAGCCCCAGCATTTT. The chain uses TRBV30 and TRBJ1-5; 7 positions agree with TRBD1. Germline V lookup: CDR1 GTSNPN, CDR2 SVGIG (reference sequence). This CDR3 spans 15 amino acids. V gave up 0 bases and J gave up 4 bases; unmatched junction bases: 6.

There are a few counts of this clone. The J gene is TRBJ2-7, the V gene TRBV2; D uncertain. V lost 6 bases and J lost 5, with 11 bases in between. The germline CDR1 and CDR2 sequences are SNHLY and FYNNEI. CDR3 length: 12 residues. The CDR3 region has the DNA TGTGCCAGCAGCGAGTCGGTCCACGAGCAGTACTTC. Amino acid sequence: CASSESVHEQYF.

The rearrangement links TRBV10-3 to TRBJ2-7; the D gene is possibly TRBD1 (5 bases). Trimming removed 6 bases from V and 6 bases from J, with 9 bases in between. Germline V lookup: CDR1 ENHRY, CDR2 SYGVKD. The CDR3 is 11 amino acids. CDR3 amino acids: CAIRSGSEQYF. In nucleotides, the CDR3 is TGTGCCATCAGATCAGGGTCCGAGCAGTACTTC.

This clone showed up many times. This sample also contains other DNA sequences that code for the same CDR3. V gene TRBV5-1 combines with J gene TRBJ1-1; 9 bases match TRBD1. Germline values: CDR1 SGHRS, CDR2 YFSETQ. With V trimmed by 0 bases and J by 2 bases, 2 bases remained unmatched. The CDR3 covers 15 residues. The DNA of the CDR3 is TGCGCCAGCAGCTTGGAGGGACAGGGTAACACTGAAGCTTTCTTT. It codes for CASSLEGQGNTEAFF.

V is TRBV4-1 and J is TRBJ1-4; tentatively, D is TRBD1 (6 bases). The ends were cut back, 3 bases at V and 8 bases at J, with 19 bases in the middle. This CDR3 comprises 16 residues. Germline V gene sequence: CDR1 MGHRA, CDR2 YSYEKL. The CDR3 here is CASSHVYRASGEKLFF. The CDR3 bases are TGCGCCAGCAGCCATGTTTACAGGGCCTCAGGGGAAAAACTGTTTTTT.

This clone was observed a single time. This rearrangement joins TRBV6-1 to TRBJ1-2; 9 bases match TRBD1. The CDR3 is 15 amino acids. Germline V gene sequence: CDR1 MNHNS, CDR2 SASEGT. Trimming took 2 bases from V and 4 from J; bases not matched to a gene: 5. As DNA, the CDR3 is TGTGCCAGCAGTGAAAGGACAGGGGAGGGCTATGGCTACACCTTC. Residues: CASSERTGEGYGYTF.

The V gene is TRBV6-1, the J gene TRBJ2-3, with 7 nucleotides matching TRBD1. The junction had 8 bases not matched to a gene; V was cut back by 2 bases and J by 3 bases. This CDR3 is 16 amino acids long. The germline gives CDR1 MNHNS, CDR2 SASEGT. CDR3: CASSEWGPGGTDTQYF. In nucleotides, the CDR3 is TGTGCCAGCAGTGAATGGGGGCCAGGGGGAACAGATACGCAGTATTTT.

This sequence joins TRBV10-3 and TRBJ2-5, with 9 bases aligning to TRBD1. V lost 6 bases, J lost 4 bases, and 3 bases stayed unmatched. The germline gives CDR1 ENHRY, CDR2 SYGVKD. The CDR3 is made up of 13 amino acids. CDR3 amino acids: CAISSGQGETQYF. The DNA for the CDR3 is TGTGCCATCAGCTCGGGACAGGGAGAGACCCAGTACTTC.

The chain employs TRBV7-2 and TRBJ1-2; TRBD1 matches 10 bases. CDR1 is SGHTA, CDR2 FQGNSA, per germline. This CDR3 has 14 amino acids. Trimming took 1 base from V and 7 from J; bases not matched to a gene: 3. This CDR3 is CASSLGQGARGYTF. In DNA, the CDR3 is TGTGCCAGCAGCTTAGGACAGGGGGCGCGTGGCTACACCTTC. Combining the CDR3 with reference TRBV7-2 and TRBJ1-2 gives the whole variable domain GAGVSQSPSNKVTEKGKDVELRCDPISGHTALYWYRQSLGQGLEFLIYFQGNSAPDKSGLPSDRFSAERTGGSVSTLTIQRTQQEDSAVYLCASSLGQGARGYTFGSGTRLTVV.

Concerning this clone itself: The limits of the CDR3 on the DNA are not certain, so only TCRdb's listed CDR3 is given. The chain couples TRBV21-1 to TRBJ2-6; no check of the table's D call, TRBD2, against the DNA was made. TRBV21-1 is marked as a pseudogene. The CDR3 extends over 16 residues, inclusive of both ends. The CDR3 is CASSPAVGAGANVLTF.

The J gene is TRBJ2-7, the V gene TRBV28, with 7 bases matching TRBD1. There are 15 residues in the CDR3. After removal of 4 bases from V and 2 bases from J, the junction contained 8 bases not matched to a gene. CDR1 and CDR2 from the germline V gene are MDHEN and SYDVKM. CDR3 loop: CASSSPGGYPYEQYF. CDR3 DNA: TGTGCCAGCAGTTCCCCAGGGGGTTATCCCTACGAGCAGTACTTC.

This chain connects TRBV28 to TRBJ2-4, with D possibly being TRBD1 (5 bases). Germline CDR1 MDHEN, CDR2 SYDVKM. Trimming stripped 6 bases from V and 2 bases from J, with 17 bases between. The CDR3 length is 16 residues. The chain's CDR3 is CASRPDRATPKNIQYF. DNA for the CDR3: TGTGCCAGCAGGCCCGACAGAGCAACCCCCAAAAACATTCAGTACTTC.

The chain links TRBV2 to TRBJ1-4, with 8 positions matching TRBD1. CDR1 and CDR2 (germline): SNHLY, FYNNEI. CDR3 length: 16 amino acids. The ends lost 4 bases at V and 0 bases at J; junction bases unmatched: 4. DNA of the CDR3: TGTGCCAGCAGTGCCGAACAGGGGGCAACTAATGAAAAACTGTTTTTT. Its protein product is CASSAEQGATNEKLFF.

J is TRBJ1-5 and V is TRBV30; 8 nucleotides agree with TRBD1. Germline CDR1 reads GTSNPN; CDR2 reads SVGIG (reference sequence). V was clipped by 2 bases and J by 4 bases; unmatched bases: 4. The CDR3 length is 14 residues. The CDR3 protein is CAWSTGGSNQPQHF. The CDR3 region has the DNA TGTGCCTGGAGTACAGGGGGATCTAATCAGCCCCAGCATTTT.

This chain joins TRBV24-1 and TRBJ2-3; D ambiguous. The CDR3 sequence is 16 residues long. Germline lookup yields CDR1 KGHDR and CDR2 SFDVKD. V lost 3 bases, J lost 0 bases, and 12 bases lay in between. The CDR3 is CATSDPEVSSTDTQYF. The CDR3 DNA sequence: TGTGCCACCAGTGATCCCGAGGTTTCTAGCACAGATACGCAGTATTTT.

The V and J genes are TRBV19 and TRBJ2-5, with TRBD2 matching 15 bases. Unmatched junction bases numbered 5, after V lost 10 bases and J lost 5 bases. Germline CDR1 and CDR2: LNHDA and SQIVND (reference sequence). The CDR3 sequence is 14 residues long. The CDR3 is CATGLAGGRETQYF. The CDR3 DNA is TGTGCCACTGGACTAGCGGGGGGGCGGGAGACCCAGTACTTC.

CDR3 residues: CASSEAPGLGEKLFF. CDR3 in DNA: TGTGCCAGCAGTGAAGCGCCCGGGTTAGGCGAAAAACTGTTTTTT. This chain connects TRBV2 to TRBJ1-4; D remains unclear. Trimming left V 0 bases short and J 8 bases short, with 13 bases between. The CDR3 runs to 15 residues. The germline V gene has CDR1 SNHLY and CDR2 FYNNEI.

The V and J genes are TRBV7-2 and TRBJ1-5; 7 bases match TRBD1. CDR1 is SGHTA, CDR2 FQGNSA, per germline. Trimming at V came to 2 bases and at J to 4 bases, leaving 2 bases not matched to a gene. CDR3 size: 14 residues. CDR3 in amino acids: CASSLTDRNQPQHF. The CDR3 DNA reads as TGTGCCAGCAGCTTAACGGACAGGAATCAGCCCCAGCATTTT.

The gene calls are TRBV7-8 and TRBJ2-1; 10 nucleotides match TRBD2. The CDR3 runs to 20 residues. J gave up 0 bases and V 5 bases, and 16 bases lay outside the gene matches. CDR1 and CDR2 (germline): SGHVS, FQNEAQ. DNA of the CDR3: TGTGCCAGCAGCCCCGGGAGCGGGAGGGTCTCTTACAGCTCCTACAATGAGCAGTTCTTC. Encoded protein: CASSPGSGRVSYSSYNEQFF.